These 17 T cell receptor beta chains originate from one sample sequenced in a study of early T cells in non-severe SARS-CoV-2 infection (dated by TCRdb to the early 2020s). Receptor amplification or capture employed 5' RACE. For sequencing, a NextSeq 500 was employed. The public sequencing data were trimmed at Q25 with fastp and processed into clonotypes with MiXCR by TCRdb, which kept only in-frame beta chains. Every entry covers one CDR3 protein and lists the most common genes and DNA from its rows. Counted in this sample were more than 45,000 distinct CDR3 sequences; 5.6% of them appeared once. The top ten clonotypes cover roughly 7% of the sample. Sequenced sample: whole blood. Receptors originate from an adult who was a healthcare worker with PCR-confirmed SARS-CoV-2 infection or an uninfected control (not recorded which).

Ten or more counts support this clonotype. The chain couples TRBV11-2 to TRBJ2-2, with 7 bases lining up with TRBD1. Germline V gene lookup returns CDR1 SGHAT and CDR2 FQNNGV. V lost 5 bases, J lost 11 bases, and 5 bases stayed unmatched. The CDR3 is 12 amino acids. In DNA form, the CDR3 reads TGTGCCAGCAGCCCTGGACAGGCCGAGCTGTTTTTT. The encoded protein is CASSPGQAELFF.

This clonotype was counted at least ten times. CDR3 sequence: CASSSDPGGNSPLHF. The DNA for the CDR3 is TGTGCCAGCAGTTCAGACCCAGGGGGAAATTCACCCCTCCACTTT. The chain links TRBV12-3 or TRBV12-4 to TRBJ1-6; 7 nucleotides agree with TRBD1. The CDR3 totals 15 residues. Trimming removed 4 bases from V and 7 bases from J; junction bases left unmatched: 7.

The rearrangement uses TRBV20-1 and TRBJ1-1, with a weak D call TRBD1 (5 bases). The CDR3 spans 13 residues. Trimming cost V 6 bases and J 1 base, with 12 bases left between them. The germline gives CDR1 DFQATT, CDR2 SNEGSKA (reference sequence). For the CDR3, the DNA is TGCAGTGCCGGACGGAGGGGGAACACTGAAGCTTTCTTT. Its translation is CSAGRRGNTEAFF.

This clonotype was counted ten times or more. This chain joins TRBV10-3 and TRBJ1-2, with D uncertain. The V and J ends lost 0 bases and 2 bases respectively, with 10 bases between them. In germline, CDR1 is ENHRY, CDR2 SYGVKD. The length of the CDR3 is 15 residues. For the CDR3, the DNA is TGTGCCATCAGTGAGTCTTCGGCAGTCAACTATGGCTACACCTTC. This encodes CAISESSAVNYGYTF.

This clonotype came up many times. The V gene is TRBV18, the J gene TRBJ1-2; D perhaps matches TRBD1 (6 bases). Germline V CDR1 and CDR2: KGHSH, LQKENI. The CDR3 runs 16 residues. The V gene lost 8 bases and the J gene lost 1 base, with 20 bases spanning the gap. Here the CDR3 reads CASREQRDTINYGYTF. The CDR3 DNA reads TGTGCCAGCCGGGAACAGCGGGACACCATTAACTATGGCTACACCTTC.

The chain couples TRBV25-1 to TRBJ2-3; no firm D call. CDR3 length: 12 amino acids. Trimming left V 2 bases short and J 7 bases short, with 7 bases between. Germline CDR1 is MGHDK and CDR2 is SYGVNS. CDR3 nucleotides: TGTGCCAGCAGTGAAAGTGAATATACGCAGTATTTT. It is translated as CASSESEYTQYF.

This clonotype was counted many times. This chain connects TRBV6-1 to TRBJ1-1; no reliable D call. Trimming shortened V by 6 bases and J by 1 base, and 9 bases separated the two germline ends. CDR1 is MNHNS, CDR2 SASEGT, per germline. This CDR3 has 13 residues. In nucleotides, the CDR3 is TGTGCCAGCAGCGCGAACCAGAACACTGAAGCTTTCTTT. Translation: CASSANQNTEAFF.

The chain uses TRBV29-1 and TRBJ2-1, with D possibly being TRBD2 (6 bases). The V end was cut by 8 bases, the J end by 2 bases, with 16 bases between. The germline V gene has CDR1 SQVTM and CDR2 ANQGSEA. The CDR3 has 14 residues. DNA for the CDR3: TGCAGCACCCCTGAGACTAGAGCCTACAATGAGCAGTTCTTC. This encodes CSTPETRAYNEQFF.

This clonotype has a count of ten or more. This sequence joins TRBV28 and TRBJ2-1; D is ambiguous. Germline V lookup: CDR1 MDHEN, CDR2 SYDVKM. Trimming removed 7 bases at V and 1 base at J, with 11 bases between. The CDR3 length is 14 residues. CDR3 sequence reads: CASTLAMSYNEQFF. In DNA form, the CDR3 reads TGTGCCAGCACTCTCGCGATGTCCTACAATGAGCAGTTCTTC.

In the case of this clonotype: A read error may explain this, as a much larger clone is one base away. This chain uses TRBV5-1 with TRBJ2-1; 7 bases are a match to TRBD2. CDR1 is SGHRS and CDR2 is YFSETQ in the germline V gene. The CDR3 is made up of 15 amino acids. CDR3 sequence: CVSRLRTRWDNEQFF. The CDR3 nucleotides are TGCGTCAGCAGACTCAGGACTAGATGGGACAATGAGCAGTTCTTC. The full variable domain, with the rest looked up from reference TRBV5-1 and TRBJ2-1, is KAGVTQTPRYLIKTRGQQVTLSCSPISGHRSVSWYQQTPGQGLQFLFEYFSETQRNKGNFPGRFSGRQFSNSRSEMNVSTLELGDSALYLCVSRLRTRWDNEQFFGPGTRLTVL.

This clonotype was seen many times. The chain is built from TRBV4-1 and TRBJ2-1; 7 nucleotides align to TRBD2. There are 19 residues in the CDR3. Germline V lookup: CDR1 MGHRA, CDR2 YSYEKL. V was clipped by 5 bases and J by 0 bases; unmatched bases: 16. For the CDR3, the DNA is TGCGCCAGCAGCTCCCCACGCCTAGCGGAGAAGGTCTCCTACAATGAGCAGTTCTTC. It encodes CASSSPRLAEKVSYNEQFF.

The chain joins TRBV7-6 to TRBJ2-5, with D perhaps given as TRBD1 or TRBD2 (5 bases each). The germline CDR1 and CDR2 sequences are SGHVS and FNYEAQ. This CDR3 has 17 residues. Trimming stripped 5 bases from V and 4 bases from J, with 23 bases between. The CDR3 DNA follows: TGTGCCAGCAGCCCCCTTTCTGGGGACCCCTTAGTAGAGACCCAGTACTTC. It encodes CASSPLSGDPLVETQYF.

This clonotype came up many times. This rearrangement joins TRBV6-6 to TRBJ2-1, with 7 bases fitting TRBD2. Germline V CDR1 and CDR2: MNHNY, SVGAGI (reference sequence). V shed 5 bases, J shed 10 bases, and the junction held 14 bases outside the gene matches. The CDR3 has 15 residues. The CDR3 coding sequence is TGTGCCAGCAGTCCCCAAGTCGGGAGGTATCGGGAGCAGTTCTTC. Protein: CASSPQVGRYREQFF.

This clonotype was observed many times. The chain combines TRBV29-1 with TRBJ1-1; a possible D gene is TRBD1 (5 bases). This CDR3 comprises 12 residues. The V end was cut by 7 bases, the J end by 6 bases, with 15 bases between. Germline-derived CDR1 and CDR2 are SQVTM and ANQGSEA. The CDR3 here is CSAYEGVAEAFF. The CDR3 nucleotides are TGCAGCGCATACGAAGGGGTCGCTGAAGCTTTCTTT. The whole variable domain, remainder taken from reference TRBV29-1 and TRBJ1-1, is SAVISQKPSRDICQRGTSLTIQCQVDSQVTMMFWYRQQPGQSLTLIATANQGSEATYESGFVIDKFPISRPNLTFSTLTVSNMSPEDSSIYLCSAYEGVAEAFFGQGTRLTVV.

The gene calls are TRBV6-5 and TRBJ1-6, with a weak D call TRBD1 (6 bases). Between the trimmed V and J ends, which lost 6 bases and 1 base, there was a span of 10 bases. In germline, CDR1 is MNHEY, CDR2 SVGAGI. The CDR3 is made up of 15 amino acids. The CDR3 loop is CASRAGASYNSPLHF. In DNA, the CDR3 is TGTGCCAGCAGAGCAGGGGCTTCCTATAATTCACCCCTCCACTTT.

This clonotype was seen repeatedly, ten times or more. The chain employs TRBV18 and TRBJ2-2; D is unclear. The germline CDR1 and CDR2 sequences are KGHSH and LQKENI. The CDR3 runs to 15 residues. Trimming shortened V by 0 bases and J by 3 bases, and 8 bases separated the two germline ends. The CDR3 region has the DNA TGTGCCAGCTCACCACCCTTACCGCACACCGGGGAGCTGTTTTTT. Translation: CASSPPLPHTGELFF.

There are a few counts of this clonotype. The chain carries TRBV7-9 and TRBJ2-7; possibly TRBD2 for D (6 bases). The CDR3 loop spans 15 amino acids. V was shortened by 1 base and J by 1 base, with 11 bases between the two germline ends. Germline V gene sequence: CDR1 SEHNR, CDR2 FQNEAQ (reference sequence). In DNA form, the CDR3 reads TGTGCCAGCAGCTTAGGGGGACTCGGATCCTACGAGCAGTACTTC. Protein: CASSLGGLGSYEQYF.